Each of the 7 T cell receptor beta chains below was sequenced from the same sample in a study of cytomegalovirus exposure and HLA in healthy donors (dated by TCRdb to 2017 to 2019). The method behind the library was the immunoSEQ multiplex PCR assay. This is the immuneACCESS table as TCRdb keeps it, with only in-frame sequences that have V and J called. A part of the clones is gone; compared with another copy, unresolved V genes explain less than half, and the rest is unexplained. The sample table records 200,000 to 250,000 clones; around 88% of these occur just once. Together, the top ten hold just under 3% of the sample. What was sequenced was PBMCs. Every receptor here comes from a woman between 18 and 30 years old in good health and CMV-seronegative.

V usage is TRBV20-1 and J usage is TRBJ2-5, with 7 bases matching TRBD1. The germline gives CDR1 DFQATT, CDR2 SNEGSKA (reference sequence). This CDR3 region has 11 residues. The V gene end was trimmed by 7 bases and the J gene end by 5 bases; junction bases not matched to a gene: 4. CDR3 DNA sequence: TGCAGTGTAGGGACAGTCGAGACCCAGTACTTC. Protein sequence: CSVGTVETQYF.

Regarding this clone: Other DNA sequences in this specimen translate into the identical CDR3. The chain uses TRBV11-3 and TRBJ1-1; D unresolved. The V end lost 1 base, the J end lost 5 bases, and 8 bases lay between the germline ends. Germline CDR1 SGHNT, CDR2 YENEEA. This CDR3 spans 13 amino acids. CDR3 bases: TGTGCCAGCAGCTTAGCGTCCGGGACTGAAGCTTTCTTT. Its translation is CASSLASGTEAFF.

J is TRBJ2-7 and V is TRBV7-9; 7 positions match TRBD2. The CDR3 length is 15 residues. The germline V gene has CDR1 SEHNR and CDR2 FQNEAQ (reference sequence). V lost 5 bases to trimming and J lost 3 bases; unmatched junction nucleotides: 10. The CDR3 DNA reads TGTGCCAGCAGCCCAAGTATGCGGGAGAACTACGAGCAGTACTTC. Its protein product is CASSPSMRENYEQYF. The whole variable domain, filled in from reference TRBV7-9 and TRBJ2-7, reads DTGVSQNPRHKITKRGQNVTFRCDPISEHNRLYWYRQTLGQGPEFLTYFQNEAQLEKSRLLSDRFSAERPKGSFSTLEIQRTEQGDSAMYLCASSPSMRENYEQYFGPGTRLTVT.

The V and J genes are TRBV6-6 and TRBJ1-2, with no clear D. V lost 7 bases and J lost 0, with 9 bases in between. Germline lookup yields CDR1 MNHNY and CDR2 SVGAGI (reference sequence). CDR3 length: 13 amino acids. The CDR3, as DNA: TGTGCCAGCATCGGGGATTCTAACTATGGCTACACCTTC. This translates into CASIGDSNYGYTF.

The V and J genes are TRBV28 and TRBJ2-7, with 9 positions matching TRBD1. V lost 11 bases and J lost 0; bases outside the gene matches: 2. In germline, CDR1 is MDHEN, CDR2 SYDVKM. The CDR3 has 12 amino acids. The CDR3 coding sequence is TGTGCCTGGGGACAGGGCTCCTACGAGCAGTACTTC. This sequence encodes CAWGQGSYEQYF.

V and J are TRBV5-1 and TRBJ2-2; TRBD1 is a possible D gene (6 bases). Per germline, CDR1 SGHRS and CDR2 YFSETQ. CDR3 length: 14 amino acids. Trimming took 4 bases from V and 2 from J, leaving 9 bases between them. Written as DNA, the CDR3 is TGCGCCAGCAGCCCGGGACAAAACACCGGGGAGCTGTTTTTT. Its translation: CASSPGQNTGELFF.

The CDR3 region is CASSLAGGPTGETQYF. In DNA, the CDR3 is TGTGCCAGCAGTTTGGCGGGAGGGCCGACGGGGGAGACCCAGTACTTC. The gene calls are TRBV6-5 and TRBJ2-5; 9 bases line up with TRBD2. The V gene's germline CDR1 is MNHEY and CDR2 SVGAGI. This CDR3 region has 16 residues. V shed 4 bases, J shed 5 bases, and the junction held 11 bases outside the gene matches.